The rows below give T cell receptor beta chains drawn from one sample of a study of T cells in severe cutaneous drug reactions. TCRdb reprocessed the multiplex PCR reads and stores each CDR3 protein as one record, lacking DNA. This sample's table reports fewer than 3,500 distinct CDR3 sequences. Sequenced: cells from a skin blister. These receptor sequences come from a human donor with toxic epidermal necrolysis, a severe cutaneous drug reaction. Both conserved end residues are part of each CDR3. A row's size may be missing; if present it is once, few, many or a size class.

cdr3_aa: CASSPTGQGGREQFF; v_call: TRBV12-3/TRBV12-4; clone_size: -; j_call: TRBJ2-1
cdr3_aa: CASAEGSANTGELFF; v_call: TRBV12-5; clone_size: -; j_call: TRBJ2-2
cdr3_aa: CASSLSREQYF; v_call: TRBV28; clone_size: medium-sized; j_call: TRBJ2-7
cdr3_aa: CATVGADSYEQYF; v_call: TRBV2; clone_size: -; j_call: TRBJ2-7
cdr3_aa: CASSLEAQRDIQYF; v_call: TRBV7-9; clone_size: medium-sized; j_call: TRBJ2-4
cdr3_aa: CASRRGNSVGTEAFF; v_call: TRBV2; clone_size: -; j_call: TRBJ1-1
cdr3_aa: CASSQRGSSYNEQFF; v_call: TRBV5-1; clone_size: -; j_call: TRBJ2-1
cdr3_aa: CASSDLARNYGYTF; v_call: TRBV6-4; clone_size: -; j_call: TRBJ1-2
cdr3_aa: CASSVGPTGQAYGYTF; v_call: TRBV9; clone_size: -; j_call: TRBJ1-2
cdr3_aa: CASSQTRGEREQYF; v_call: TRBV7-2; clone_size: -; j_call: TRBJ2-7
cdr3_aa: CASSYSQGAQEQYF; v_call: TRBV6-6; clone_size: -; j_call: TRBJ2-7
cdr3_aa: CASGTAETQYF; v_call: TRBV6-6; clone_size: -; j_call: TRBJ2-5
cdr3_aa: CASSYTLIHEQFF; v_call: TRBV6-2/TRBV6-3; clone_size: -; j_call: TRBJ2-1
cdr3_aa: CASSGQGGPYEQYF; v_call: TRBV7-6; clone_size: -; j_call: TRBJ2-7